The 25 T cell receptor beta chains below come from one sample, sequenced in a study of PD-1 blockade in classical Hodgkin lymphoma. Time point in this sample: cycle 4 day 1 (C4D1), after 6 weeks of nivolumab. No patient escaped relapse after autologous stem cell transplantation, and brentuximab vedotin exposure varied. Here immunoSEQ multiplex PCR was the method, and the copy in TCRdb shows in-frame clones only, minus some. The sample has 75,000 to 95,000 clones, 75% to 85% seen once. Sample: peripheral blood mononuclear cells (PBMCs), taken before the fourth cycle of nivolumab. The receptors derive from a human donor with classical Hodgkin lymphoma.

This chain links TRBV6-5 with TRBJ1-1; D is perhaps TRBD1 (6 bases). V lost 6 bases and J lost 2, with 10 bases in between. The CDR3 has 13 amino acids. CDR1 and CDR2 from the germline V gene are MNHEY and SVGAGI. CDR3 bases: TGTGCCAGCAGCCGGACAGCAAACACTGAAGCTTTCTTT. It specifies CASSRTANTEAFF.

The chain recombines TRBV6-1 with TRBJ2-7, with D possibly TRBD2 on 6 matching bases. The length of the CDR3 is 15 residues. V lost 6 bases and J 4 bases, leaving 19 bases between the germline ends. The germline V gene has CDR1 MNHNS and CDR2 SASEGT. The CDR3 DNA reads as TGTGCCAGCAGGCCAAAACGGGGGTCCCATTACGAGCAGTACTTC. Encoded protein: CASRPKRGSHYEQYF.

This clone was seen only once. The CDR3 DNA is TGTGCCAGCAGCTTACAGGGAAATACGCAGTATTTT. Translated: CASSLQGNTQYF. The rearrangement links TRBV7-9 to TRBJ2-3, with D possibly TRBD1 on 5 matching bases. CDR3 length: 12 amino acids. CDR1 and CDR2 (germline): SEHNR, FQNEAQ (reference sequence). The V end was cut by 2 bases, the J end by 7 bases, with 7 bases between.

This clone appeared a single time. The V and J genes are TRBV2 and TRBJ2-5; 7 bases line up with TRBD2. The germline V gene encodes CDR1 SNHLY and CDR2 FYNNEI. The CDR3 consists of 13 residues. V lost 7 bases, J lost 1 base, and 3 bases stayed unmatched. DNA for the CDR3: TGTGCCAGCAAGCGGGGCATCCAAGAGACCCAGTACTTC. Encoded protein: CASKRGIQETQYF.

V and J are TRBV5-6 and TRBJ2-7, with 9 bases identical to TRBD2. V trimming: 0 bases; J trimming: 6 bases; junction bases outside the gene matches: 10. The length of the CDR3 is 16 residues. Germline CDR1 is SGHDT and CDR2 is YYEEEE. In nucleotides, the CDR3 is TGTGCCAGCAGCTTGGCATGGCTAGCGGGGCGCGGCGAGCAGTACTTC. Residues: CASSLAWLAGRGEQYF.

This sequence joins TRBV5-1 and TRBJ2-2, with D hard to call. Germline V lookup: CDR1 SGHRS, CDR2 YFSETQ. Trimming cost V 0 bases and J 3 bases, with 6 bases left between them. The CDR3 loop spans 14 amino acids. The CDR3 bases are TGCGCCAGCAGCTTGGTTCTGGACACCGGGGAGCTGTTTTTT. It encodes CASSLVLDTGELFF.

CDR3 sequence reads: CASSVRGSGELFF. CDR3 DNA: TGTGCCAGCAGCGTACGTGGGTCCGGGGAGCTGTTTTTT. The V and J genes are TRBV9 and TRBJ2-2; the D is unclear. Germline values: CDR1 SGDLS, CDR2 YYNGEE. This CDR3 has 13 amino acids. The ends were cut back, 1 base at V and 6 bases at J, with 7 bases in the middle. The whole variable domain, remainder taken from reference TRBV9 and TRBJ2-2, is DSGVTQTPKHLITATGQRVTLRCSPRSGDLSVYWYQQSLDQGLQFLIQYYNGEERAKGNILERFSAQQFPDLHSELNLSSLELGDSALYFCASSVRGSGELFFGEGSRLTVL.

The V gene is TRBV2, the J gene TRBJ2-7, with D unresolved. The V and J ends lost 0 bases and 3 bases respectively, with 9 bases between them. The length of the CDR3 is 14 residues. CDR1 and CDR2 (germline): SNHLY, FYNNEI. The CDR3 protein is CASSEAYLDYEQYF. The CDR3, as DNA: TGTGCCAGCAGTGAAGCGTATTTAGACTACGAGCAGTACTTC. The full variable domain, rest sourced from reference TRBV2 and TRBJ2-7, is EPEVTQTPSHQVTQMGQEVILRCVPISNHLYFYWYRQILGQKVEFLVSFYNNEISEKSEIFDDQFSVERPDGSNFTLKIRSTKLEDSAMYFCASSEAYLDYEQYFGPGTRLTVT.

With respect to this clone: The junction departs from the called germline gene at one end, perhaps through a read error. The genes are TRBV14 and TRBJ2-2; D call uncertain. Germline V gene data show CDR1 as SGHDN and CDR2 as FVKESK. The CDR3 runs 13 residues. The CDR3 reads CASSGLNIGELFF. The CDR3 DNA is TGTGCCAGCTCTGGCCTTAACATCGGGGAGCTGTTTTTT.

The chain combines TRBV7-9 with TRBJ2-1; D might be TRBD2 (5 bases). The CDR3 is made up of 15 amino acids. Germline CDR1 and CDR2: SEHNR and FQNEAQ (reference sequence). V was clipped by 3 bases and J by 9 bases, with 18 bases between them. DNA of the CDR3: TGTGCCAGCAGCTTTCAACTAGTTGATCCGGGTGAGCAGTTCTTC. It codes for CASSFQLVDPGEQFF.

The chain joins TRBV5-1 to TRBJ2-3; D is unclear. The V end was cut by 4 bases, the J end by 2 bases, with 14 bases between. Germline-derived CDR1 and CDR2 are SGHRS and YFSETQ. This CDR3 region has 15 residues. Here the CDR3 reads CASSPPGPYTDTQYF. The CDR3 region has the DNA TGCGCCAGCAGCCCACCGGGCCCTTACACAGATACGCAGTATTTT.

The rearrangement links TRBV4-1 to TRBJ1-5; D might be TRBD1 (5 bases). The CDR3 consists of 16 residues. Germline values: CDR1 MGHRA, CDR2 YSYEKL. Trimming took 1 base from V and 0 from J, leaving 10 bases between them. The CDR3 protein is CASSQVRDLSNQPQHF. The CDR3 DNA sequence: TGCGCCAGCAGCCAAGTGAGGGACCTTAGCAATCAGCCCCAGCATTTT.

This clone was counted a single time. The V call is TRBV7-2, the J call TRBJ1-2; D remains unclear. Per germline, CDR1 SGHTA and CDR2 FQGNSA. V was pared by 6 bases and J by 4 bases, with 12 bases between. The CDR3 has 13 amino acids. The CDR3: CASRRAESYGYTF. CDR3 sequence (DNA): TGTGCCAGCAGACGAGCAGAGAGCTATGGCTACACCTTC.

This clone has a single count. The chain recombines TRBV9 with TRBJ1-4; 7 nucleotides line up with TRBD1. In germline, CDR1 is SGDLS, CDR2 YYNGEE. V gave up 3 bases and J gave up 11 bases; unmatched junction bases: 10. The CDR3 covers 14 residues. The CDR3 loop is CASSAGQVNGKLFF. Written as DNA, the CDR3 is TGTGCCAGCAGCGCCGGACAGGTCAACGGGAAACTGTTTTTT. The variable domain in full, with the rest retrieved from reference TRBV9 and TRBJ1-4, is DSGVTQTPKHLITATGQRVTLRCSPRSGDLSVYWYQQSLDQGLQFLIQYYNGEERAKGNILERFSAQQFPDLHSELNLSSLELGDSALYFCASSAGQVNGKLFFGSGTQLSVL.

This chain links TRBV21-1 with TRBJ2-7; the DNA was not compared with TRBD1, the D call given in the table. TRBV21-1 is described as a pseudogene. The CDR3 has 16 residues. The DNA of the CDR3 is TGTGCCAGCAGCAAACCGCACAGGGGGGGATCCTACGAGCAGTACTTC. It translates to CASSKPHRGGSYEQYF.

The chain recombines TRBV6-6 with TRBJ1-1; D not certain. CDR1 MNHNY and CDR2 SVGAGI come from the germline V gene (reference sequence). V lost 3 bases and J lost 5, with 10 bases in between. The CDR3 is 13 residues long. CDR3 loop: CASSYSRWTEAFF. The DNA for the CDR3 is TGTGCCAGCAGTTATTCCAGATGGACTGAAGCTTTCTTT.

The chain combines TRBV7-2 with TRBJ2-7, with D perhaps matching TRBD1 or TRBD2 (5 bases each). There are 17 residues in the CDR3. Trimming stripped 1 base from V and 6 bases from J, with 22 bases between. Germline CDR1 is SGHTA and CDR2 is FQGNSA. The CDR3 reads CASSLVGYGAAPSEQYF. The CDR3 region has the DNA TGTGCCAGCAGCTTAGTTGGGTACGGGGCGGCCCCGTCCGAGCAGTACTTC. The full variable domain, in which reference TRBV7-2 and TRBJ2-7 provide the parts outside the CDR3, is GAGVSQSPSNKVTEKGKDVELRCDPISGHTALYWYRQSLGQGLEFLIYFQGNSAPDKSGLPSDRFSAERTGGSVSTLTIQRTQQEDSAVYLCASSLVGYGAAPSEQYFGPGTRLTVT.

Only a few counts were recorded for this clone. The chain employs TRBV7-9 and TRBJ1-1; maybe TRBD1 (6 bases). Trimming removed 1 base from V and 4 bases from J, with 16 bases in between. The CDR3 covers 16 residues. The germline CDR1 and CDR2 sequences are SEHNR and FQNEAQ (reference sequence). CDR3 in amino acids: CASSLGVEGGITEAFF. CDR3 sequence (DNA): TGTGCCAGCAGCTTAGGTGTCGAGGGGGGTATCACTGAAGCTTTCTTT. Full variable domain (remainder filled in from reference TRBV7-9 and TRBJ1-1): DTGVSQNPRHKITKRGQNVTFRCDPISEHNRLYWYRQTLGQGPEFLTYFQNEAQLEKSRLLSDRFSAERPKGSFSTLEIQRTEQGDSAMYLCASSLGVEGGITEAFFGQGTRLTVV.

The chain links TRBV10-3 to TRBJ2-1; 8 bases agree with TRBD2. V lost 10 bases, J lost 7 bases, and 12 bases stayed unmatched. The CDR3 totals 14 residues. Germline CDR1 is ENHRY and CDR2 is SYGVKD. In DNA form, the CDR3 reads TGTGCCACGGCCGTTCCTAGCGGGTTTAATGAGCAGTTCTTC. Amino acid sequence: CATAVPSGFNEQFF.

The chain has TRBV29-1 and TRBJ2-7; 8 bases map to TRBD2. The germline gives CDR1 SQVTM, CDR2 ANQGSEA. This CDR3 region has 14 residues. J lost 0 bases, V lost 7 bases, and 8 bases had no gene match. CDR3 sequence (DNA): TGCAGCGCCCGAACGGGGGGGGGCTCCTACGAGCAGTACTTC. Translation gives CSARTGGGSYEQYF.

The CDR3 region has the DNA TGTGCCAGCAGCCAAGATGTAGCGACGAACCAAGAGACCCAGTACTTC. Translation: CASSQDVATNQETQYF. The chain links TRBV14 to TRBJ2-5; a weak D match, TRBD2 (5 bases). Germline CDR1 reads SGHDN; CDR2 reads FVKESK. This CDR3 is built from 16 residues. Between the trimmed V and J ends, which lost 0 bases and 0 bases, there was a span of 11 bases.

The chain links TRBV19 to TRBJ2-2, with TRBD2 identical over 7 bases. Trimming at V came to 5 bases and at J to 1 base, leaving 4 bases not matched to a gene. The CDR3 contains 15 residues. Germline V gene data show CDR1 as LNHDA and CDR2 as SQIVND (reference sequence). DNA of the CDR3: TGTGCCAGTAGTTCCGGACTAGAGAACACCGGGGAGCTGTTTTTT. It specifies CASSSGLENTGELFF.

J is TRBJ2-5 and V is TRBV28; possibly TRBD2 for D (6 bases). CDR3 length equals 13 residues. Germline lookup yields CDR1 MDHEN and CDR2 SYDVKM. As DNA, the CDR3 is TGTGCAACGGCGGGAACGAGGCAAGAGACCCAGTACTTC. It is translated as CATAGTRQETQYF.

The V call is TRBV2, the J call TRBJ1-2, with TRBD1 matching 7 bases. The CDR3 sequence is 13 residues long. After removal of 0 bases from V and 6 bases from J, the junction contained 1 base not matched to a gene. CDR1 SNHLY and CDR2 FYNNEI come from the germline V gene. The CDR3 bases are TGTGCCAGCAGTGAAGCAGGGGGCAATGGCTACACCTTC. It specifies CASSEAGGNGYTF.

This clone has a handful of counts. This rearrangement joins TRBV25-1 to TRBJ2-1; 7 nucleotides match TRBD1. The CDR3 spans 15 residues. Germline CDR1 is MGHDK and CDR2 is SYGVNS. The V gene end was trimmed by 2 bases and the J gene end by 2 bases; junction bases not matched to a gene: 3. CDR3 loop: CASSEEGQTYNEQFF. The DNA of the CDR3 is TGTGCCAGCAGTGAAGAGGGACAGACCTACAATGAGCAGTTCTTC.